This TCR beta chain comes out of a study of T cells after yellow fever vaccination. Notes on the study in general: Most clones from primary vaccination were detected again post-booster (around 96% CD4, 88% CD8). FACS-sorted repertoires could contain abundant clonotypes contaminating from the bulk population.

One entry per CDR3 protein, called by TCRdb with MiXCR from the 5' RACE reads. The sample records around 500,000 distinct CDR3 sequences, around a fifth being singletons. For this clonotype: Its antigen remains unidentified.

CDR3 size: 15 residues. Per the germline V gene, CDR1 is SGHRS and CDR2 is YFSETQ. V trimming: 0 bases; J trimming: 8 bases; junction bases outside the gene matches: 5. The J gene is TRBJ2-1, the V gene TRBV5-1; TRBD2 aligns across 10 bases. The receptor was isolated from a man between 18 and 35 years old who received the YFV17D yellow fever vaccine. Sequenced here: PBMCs, sampled roughly 20 days after the first yellow fever vaccination. CDR3 DNA sequence: TGCGCCAGCAGCTTGGCACTAGCGGGGAAGGATGAGCAGTTCTTC. Residues: CASSLALAGKDEQFF. Supplemented by reference TRBV5-1 and TRBJ2-1, the full variable domain reads KAGVTQTPRYLIKTRGQQVTLSCSPISGHRSVSWYQQTPGQGLQFLFEYFSETQRNKGNFPGRFSGRQFSNSRSEMNVSTLELGDSALYLCASSLALAGKDEQFFGPGTRLTVL.